This T cell receptor beta chain was found in a study of T-cell memory formation after mild COVID-19. Overall study: For the most part, TCR clusters were specific to one donor. Overall study findings and caveats: Mainly in CM and EM were contracting CD4+ clones; CD8+ were in EMRA. Proof of SARS-CoV-2 specificity was absent for the second-wave clones that crested on day 37.

V shed 0 bases, J shed 4 bases, and the junction held 5 bases outside the gene matches. Germline assignment: CDR1 MGHRA and CDR2 YSYEKL. The CDR3 runs 16 residues. The TCR alpha and TCR beta cDNA libraries, bearing sample barcodes and UMIs, were generated by 5'RACE using constant-segment primers. TCRdb fed the 5' RACE reads into MiXCR, producing one record per CDR3 protein. Among 45,000 to 55,000 distinct CDR3 sequences listed, over 9% were seen once. At least ten counts were recorded for this clonotype. Its antigen remains unknown. This clonotype originated in an adult woman who had mild COVID-19 (a few samples of this study predate the infection). Cell type and time point are not known. The chain joins TRBV4-1 to TRBJ2-1, with 8 positions matching TRBD1. The specimen sequenced was PBMCs or a T cell subset sorted from them (not recorded which). The CDR3 DNA follows: TGCGCCAGCAGCCAAGAACTACAGGGGGGTTACAATGAGCAGTTCTTC. Residues: CASSQELQGGYNEQFF.